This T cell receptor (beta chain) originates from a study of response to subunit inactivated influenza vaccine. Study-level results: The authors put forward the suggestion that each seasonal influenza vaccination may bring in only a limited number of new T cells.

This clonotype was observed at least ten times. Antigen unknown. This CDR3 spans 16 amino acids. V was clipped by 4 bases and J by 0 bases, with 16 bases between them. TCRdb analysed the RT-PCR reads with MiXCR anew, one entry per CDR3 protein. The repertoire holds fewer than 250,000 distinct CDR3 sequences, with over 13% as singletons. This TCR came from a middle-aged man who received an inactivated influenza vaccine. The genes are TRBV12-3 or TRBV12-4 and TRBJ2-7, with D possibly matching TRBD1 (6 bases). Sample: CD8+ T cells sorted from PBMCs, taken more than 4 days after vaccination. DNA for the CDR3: TGTGCCAGCAGTTCGCACCGGGACATCCCCTCCTACGAGCAGTACTTC. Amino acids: CASSSHRDIPSYEQYF.